These 22 T cell receptor beta chains were sequenced from one sample in a study of blood T cell repertoires in COVID-19. The method was immunoSEQ multiplex PCR; TCRdb's version includes in-frame clones alone and lacks a portion of them. This table holds hundreds of thousands of clones, approximately 86% found once. The sequenced material came from peripheral blood. The source is a woman in her twenties or thirties with COVID-19, enrolled during active disease.

The rearrangement joins TRBV4-1 to TRBJ2-1, with 9 bases aligning to TRBD2. The CDR3 covers 15 residues. Germline V gene data show CDR1 as MGHRA and CDR2 as YSYEKL. Germline trimming cut 1 base from V and 7 bases from J; bases unmatched to any gene: 5. The CDR3 bases are TGCGCCAGCAGCCAAGTAGCGGGAGACGTAAATGAGCAGTTCTTC. Protein product: CASSQVAGDVNEQFF.

The chain joins TRBV4-2 to TRBJ2-5; D is possibly TRBD1 (5 bases). CDR3 length equals 16 residues. Germline CDR1 and CDR2: LGHNA and YNFKEQ. The V gene lost 0 bases and the J gene lost 5 bases, with 16 bases spanning the gap. The CDR3 protein is CASSQDRAWVEETQYF. DNA of the CDR3: TGTGCCAGCAGCCAAGACAGGGCTTGGGTGGAGGAGACCCAGTACTTC.

The chain joins TRBV9 to TRBJ2-7; 9 bases map to TRBD2. In germline, CDR1 is SGDLS, CDR2 YYNGEE. The ends lost 4 bases at V and 6 bases at J; junction bases unmatched: 11. This CDR3 is built from 15 residues. The CDR3, as DNA: TGTGCCAGCAGCCCCCGACTAGCGGACTTCGCCGAGCAGTACTTC. Protein: CASSPRLADFAEQYF.

This clone was seen a few times. This rearrangement joins TRBV6-2 or TRBV6-3 to TRBJ1-2; 8 bases are shared with TRBD1. The trim removed 6 bases at V and 4 bases at J, leaving 10 bases unmatched. CDR1 is MNHEY, CDR2 SVGEGT, per germline. CDR3 length: 15 residues. CDR3 sequence (DNA): TGTGCCAGCAGCCCTGAGGACAGGGAAGTCTATGGCTACACCTTC. Translation: CASSPEDREVYGYTF.

Concerning this clone: The junction and the germline gene differ at one end; a read error may be behind it. The gene calls are TRBV7-2 and TRBJ1-2; possible D gene TRBD1, 6 bases. From germline, CDR1 is SGHTA and CDR2 FQGNSA. The CDR3 loop spans 16 amino acids. The CDR3, as DNA: TGTGCCAGCAGCATAGCGGGCGACAGGACGAACTATGGCTACACCTTC. Protein product: CASSIAGDRTNYGYTF.

The gene calls are TRBV2 and TRBJ1-1; TRBD1 agrees at 7 bases. The CDR3 runs to 13 residues. Looked up from germline, CDR1 is SNHLY and CDR2 is FYNNEI. Trimming cost V 6 bases and J 6 bases; bases outside gene matches: 7. The CDR3 sequence: CASRDDRAPEAFF. The CDR3 nucleotides are TGTGCCAGCAGGGACGACAGGGCCCCTGAAGCTTTCTTT.

The chain combines TRBV11-2 with TRBJ2-2; D is possibly TRBD2 (6 bases). This CDR3 spans 17 amino acids. The ends were cut back, 4 bases at V and 1 base at J, with 16 bases in the middle. From germline, CDR1 is SGHAT and CDR2 FQNNGV. CDR3 sequence (DNA): TGTGCCAGCAGCTCCATTCTGGGGAGGCTGAACACCGGGGAGCTGTTTTTT. Protein product: CASSSILGRLNTGELFF.

V usage is TRBV5-1 and J usage is TRBJ2-3, with 9 bases aligning to TRBD2. The V gene's germline CDR1 is SGHRS and CDR2 YFSETQ. With 4 bases clipped from V and 3 bases from J, the junction kept 6 bases outside the gene matches. The CDR3 spans 15 residues. CDR3 protein: CASSTILAGTDTQYF. The CDR3 nucleotides read TGCGCCAGCAGCACCATACTAGCGGGTACAGATACGCAGTATTTT.

This rearrangement joins TRBV29-1 to TRBJ1-2; D is perhaps TRBD1 (6 bases). This CDR3 region has 13 residues. Germline lookup yields CDR1 SQVTM and CDR2 ANQGSEA. Trimming cost V 2 bases and J 3 bases, with 10 bases left between them. The CDR3 nucleotides read TGCAGCGTTGAACCCTCAGGGGACTATGGCTACACCTTC. This encodes CSVEPSGDYGYTF.

The chain has TRBV24-1 and TRBJ2-7, with TRBD2 as a possible D gene (6 bases). The CDR3 contains 11 residues. The germline CDR1 and CDR2 sequences are KGHDR and SFDVKD. Deletions cut 9 bases from V and 7 bases from J, with 12 bases between. This CDR3 reads CATQYAGEQYF. The CDR3 coding sequence is TGTGCCACCCAATACGCGGGGGAGCAGTACTTC.

The table lists this clone with a count of one. The chain carries TRBV9 and TRBJ2-5; D is possibly TRBD2 (6 bases). CDR1 and CDR2 (germline): SGDLS, YYNGEE. The CDR3 loop spans 14 amino acids. V lost 4 bases and J 5 bases, leaving 15 bases between the germline ends. Here the CDR3 reads CASSPPGRLETQYF. CDR3 in DNA: TGTGCCAGCAGCCCCCCAGGGAGGCTGGAGACCCAGTACTTC.

This chain uses TRBV7-3 with TRBJ2-1; the D gene is possibly TRBD2 (6 bases). The CDR3 is made up of 17 amino acids. Trimming pared 4 bases from V and 6 bases from J, leaving 22 bases between. Germline assignment: CDR1 SGHTA and CDR2 FQGTGA. CDR3 in DNA: TGTGCCAGCAGCTGGATTCCCCGACTAGGGAGGCCCAATGAGCAGTTCTTC. Protein sequence: CASSWIPRLGRPNEQFF.

The chain recombines TRBV28 with TRBJ1-5; D is perhaps TRBD1 (5 bases). V was trimmed by 6 bases and J by 1 base, leaving 13 bases between them. Germline assignment: CDR1 MDHEN and CDR2 SYDVKM. The CDR3 length is 15 residues. CDR3: CASRYQGASNQPQHF. In DNA form, the CDR3 reads TGTGCCAGCAGATACCAGGGCGCCAGCAATCAGCCCCAGCATTTT. The whole variable domain, filled in from reference TRBV28 and TRBJ1-5, reads DVKVTQSSRYLVKRTGEKVFLECVQDMDHENMFWYRQDPGLGLRLIYFSYDVKMKEKGDIPEGYSVSREKKERFSLILESASTNQTSMYLCASRYQGASNQPQHFGDGTRLSIL.

This chain uses TRBV6-5 with TRBJ1-5, with D maybe TRBD1 (5 bases). Germline assignment: CDR1 MNHEY and CDR2 SVGAGI. With 6 bases removed from V and 0 bases from J, the gap between germline ends came to 12 bases. This CDR3 region has 15 residues. Here the CDR3 reads CASSLRGGSNQPQHF. For the CDR3, the DNA is TGTGCCAGCAGCCTGCGGGGGGGTAGCAATCAGCCCCAGCATTTT.

V usage is TRBV5-1 and J usage is TRBJ2-1, with 13 bases lining up with TRBD2. CDR3 size: 15 residues. Germline loops: CDR1 SGHRS, CDR2 YFSETQ. Trimming at V came to 7 bases and at J to 5 bases, leaving 6 bases not matched to a gene. This chain's CDR3 is CASSTSGGNHNEQFF. CDR3 nucleotides: TGCGCCAGCTCGACTAGCGGGGGGAACCACAATGAGCAGTTCTTC.

The chain carries TRBV19 and TRBJ1-3; the D is unclear. V was shortened by 6 bases and J by 7 bases, with 10 bases between the two germline ends. The CDR3 runs to 12 residues. CDR1 and CDR2 from the germline V gene are LNHDA and SQIVND (reference sequence). The CDR3 DNA sequence: TGTGCCAGTAGCATCGGCGGGAACACCATATATTTT. It encodes CASSIGGNTIYF.

This chain's CDR3 is CAISELGMGQGSNEQFF. CDR3 nucleotide sequence: TGTGCCATCAGTGAGTTAGGTATGGGACAGGGAAGCAATGAGCAGTTCTTC. The chain carries TRBV10-3 and TRBJ2-1; 9 bases match TRBD1. V gave up 1 base and J gave up 6 bases; unmatched junction bases: 10. From germline, CDR1 is ENHRY and CDR2 SYGVKD. The CDR3 length is 17 residues.

The sample holds a few counts of this clone. The rearrangement uses TRBV3-1 (or the pseudogene TRBV3-2) and TRBJ2-3; 9 bases align to TRBD1. The CDR3 consists of 16 residues. Germline CDR1 LGHDT, CDR2 YNNKEL (reference sequence). Trimming cost V 4 bases and J 3 bases; bases outside gene matches: 8. The CDR3: CASSLRTGEGTDTQYF. As DNA, the CDR3 is TGTGCCAGCAGCCTCCGGACAGGGGAGGGTACAGATACGCAGTATTTT.

The chain links TRBV19 to TRBJ1-1; D is uncertain. The germline CDR1 and CDR2 sequences are LNHDA and SQIVND (reference sequence). This CDR3 is built from 14 residues. Deletions cut 5 bases from V and 6 bases from J, with 16 bases between. This CDR3 reads CASSRGTGTAEAFF. The DNA of the CDR3 is TGTGCCAGTAGTCGCGGCACCGGCACGGCTGAAGCTTTCTTT.

The chain carries TRBV28 and TRBJ1-5; D not resolved. This CDR3 is built from 17 residues. Looked up from germline, CDR1 is MDHEN and CDR2 is SYDVKM. Trimming took off 4 bases at V and 1 base at J, with 17 bases between the two ends. Written as DNA, the CDR3 is TGTGCCAGCAGTTACGGACGGGGTCCGCGGAGCAATCAGCCCCAGCATTTT. Translation gives CASSYGRGPRSNQPQHF.

The chain joins TRBV10-3 to TRBJ2-3; D possibly corresponds to TRBD1 (7 bases). The CDR3 is 14 residues long. Germline-derived CDR1 and CDR2 are ENHRY and SYGVKD. V dropped 9 bases and J dropped 2 bases, with 15 bases sitting between them. This CDR3 is CAMTRQGTTDTQYF. The CDR3 coding sequence is TGTGCCATGACTAGACAGGGTACCACAGATACGCAGTATTTT.

This clone occurred a few times. The chain links TRBV23-1 to TRBJ1-6; 10 bases are shared with TRBD1. TRBV23-1 has ORF status, its function being uncertain. This CDR3 comprises 19 residues. The V and J ends lost 6 bases and 9 bases, in that order; junction bases with no gene match: 20. Here the CDR3 DNA reads TGCGCCAGCAGCCATGGCCCATGCTCACCGGGACAGGGGAGTTCACCCCTCCACTTT. Translation gives CASSHGPCSPGQGSSPLHF.